The sample holds a few counts of the clone carrying this T cell receptor beta chain. The antigen remains undetermined. Between the mid-2010s and the late 2010s, patients underwent resection in Japan or China. Premalignant or tumor cells were enriched by macro-dissection after pathologic assessment. Profiled with immunoSEQ multiplex PCR; TCRdb holds only in-frame clones, not every one. The data hold several thousand clones, with almost 90% observed a single time. This sample was included in a study of immune evolution from preneoplasia to lung adenocarcinoma. CDR1 is SGHVS and CDR2 is FQNEAQ in the germline V gene. The CDR3 consists of 14 residues. The germline V and J ends were trimmed by 3 bases and 5 bases, with 12 bases remaining between them. General study results and limits: Normal lung had the highest top T cell clone frequencies.

Source material: FFPE invasive lung adenocarcinoma tissue. The chain links TRBV7-8 to TRBJ2-3; D uncertain. The clonotype was recovered from a person between 65 and 79 years old with invasive lung adenocarcinoma. CDR3 sequence: CASSFVPVGDTQYF. CDR3 nucleotides: TGTGCCAGCAGCTTCGTACCAGTAGGAGATACGCAGTATTTT.